This T cell receptor (beta chain) was identified in a study of vaccination and CD4 T cells after COVID-19. Overall study context: The post-COVID sampling time was a median around 91 days after diagnosis, ranging from 35 to 161. The stimulus for the cells was overlapping spike peptides derived from SARS-CoV-2, HCoV-NL63, HCoV-OC43 and HCoV-229E. Investigators sampled three convalescent patients at day 14 and days 161 to 241 post-vaccination.

An Oncomine TCR Beta short-read assay was used to sequence the DNA from cultured CD4+ T cells. TCRdb used MiXCR to reprocess the PCR reads, holding one entry per CDR3 protein. The table shows 20,000 to 25,000 distinct CDR3 sequences, with 35% to 45% occurring only once. From germline, CDR1 is DFQATT and CDR2 SNEGSKA (reference sequence). The junction had 8 bases not matched to a gene; V was cut back by 6 bases and J by 3 bases. The CDR3 sequence is 14 residues long. Worth noting for this clonotype: Its antigen is not known.

Time point meaning: late sampling 161 to 241 days after vaccination in three convalescent patients. Treatment given: roughly 11-day PBMC culture with coronavirus spike peptide pools or control peptides (ViraFEST assay). US Alpha, Beta and Delta variants postdated the positive PCR dates, which ran from March to December 2020. V and J are TRBV20-1 and TRBJ1-2; 9 bases are a match to TRBD1. The source is a human donor who had recovered from COVID-19. Source: CD4+ T cells from blood, cultured in vitro, taken about 7 months after SARS-CoV-2 vaccination. The DNA for the CDR3 is TGCAGTGCCCTAGAGTGGGACAGGGACTATGGCTACACCTTC. Protein sequence: CSALEWDRDYGYTF.